This TCR beta chain was documented in a study of beta chain features in type 1 diabetes. Study at large: When patients were set against healthy donors, age, gender and cell yields were similar. Study-wide results and limits: Individuals with type 1 diabetes displayed fewer insertions and more deletions at VDJ junctions. PCR might pick shorter templates more often, in the same way for patients and controls. A moderate, significant TCRB CDR3 shortening appeared in type 1 diabetes across four CD4+ subsets.

All of the isolated RNA was reverse transcribed, so expressed TCRB transcripts were sequenced. Clones were read by immunoSEQ multiplex PCR, and TCRdb kept only the in-frame ones, dropping some. The table includes 400,000 to 500,000 clones, roughly 14% detected once. Trimming removed 2 bases at V and 0 bases at J, with 5 bases between. CDR1 is SGDLS and CDR2 is YYNGEE in the germline V gene. There are 14 residues in the CDR3. As regards this clone: Its matching antigen is unknown.

The receptor's source is a man aged 30 to 39 in good health. Sequenced sample: naive CD4+ T cells from blood. V is TRBV9 and J is TRBJ2-2; D gene unclear. The DNA of the CDR3 is TGTGCCAGCAGCGTCCCGTCGAACACCGGGGAGCTGTTTTTT. Translated: CASSVPSNTGELFF.